Each of the 9 T cell receptor beta chains below was sequenced from the same sample in a study of T cell repertoires in cytomegalovirus infection. In TCRdb, the reads were re-called with MiXCR into one record per CDR3 protein. Among 680,000 or so distinct CDR3 sequences listed, 35% were seen once. Sequencing input: PBMCs. These TCRs come from a human donor in good health (CMV status not recorded). Some clones in this sample may be carry-over from other donors' samples.

The rearrangement uses TRBV6-5 and TRBJ2-1; 14 positions match TRBD2. Per the germline V gene, CDR1 is MNHEY and CDR2 is SVGAGI. The V segment lost 5 bases and the J segment 9 bases; nucleotides outside the gene matches: 3. The CDR3 length is 14 residues. The CDR3: CASSRLAGGTEQFF. CDR3 nucleotide sequence: TGTGCCAGCAGTCGACTAGCGGGAGGGACTGAGCAGTTCTTC.

The rearrangement uses TRBV28 and TRBJ2-3; 7 bases agree with TRBD2. The trim removed 5 bases at V and 5 bases at J, leaving 13 bases unmatched. Germline V CDR1 and CDR2: MDHEN, SYDVKM. The CDR3 extends over 16 amino acids. Here the CDR3 reads CASSPLASGGEDTQYF. The DNA for the CDR3 is TGTGCCAGCAGTCCGTTGGCCAGTGGGGGGGAAGATACGCAGTATTTT.

This clonotype was observed a handful of times. The V call is TRBV19, the J call TRBJ1-1; D possibly corresponds to TRBD1 (5 bases). V lost 1 base to trimming and J lost 1 base, with 16 bases between them. Germline CDR1 reads LNHDA; CDR2 reads SQIVND (reference sequence). The CDR3 covers 17 residues. The CDR3 DNA sequence: TGTGCCAGTAGTATAGGAACGGCAGGGCGGGGGAACACTGAAGCTTTCTTT. Translated, it gives CASSIGTAGRGNTEAFF.

CDR3 region: CASSLAGRREQPQHF. The CDR3 DNA is TGTGCCAGCAGCTTAGCCGGCCGGCGGGAGCAGCCCCAGCATTTT. The chain has TRBV7-2 and TRBJ1-5; D is undetermined. CDR1 SGHTA and CDR2 FQGNSA come from the germline V gene. The CDR3 has 15 amino acids. Trimming cost V 0 bases and J 7 bases, with 13 bases left between them.

This rearrangement joins TRBV20-1 to TRBJ2-7; 15 nucleotides match TRBD2. Germline V gene lookup returns CDR1 DFQATT and CDR2 SNEGSKA (reference sequence). This CDR3 is built from 14 residues. V was clipped by 4 bases and J by 7 bases; unmatched bases: 5. CDR3 in amino acids: CSATGLAGGREQYF. In DNA form, the CDR3 reads TGCAGTGCTACCGGACTAGCGGGGGGGCGGGAGCAGTACTTC.

For this clonotype: The germline gene is not matched at one end of the junction; a read error may be the cause. V gene TRBV7-2 combines with J gene TRBJ2-3; TRBD1 or TRBD2 may be the D gene (5 bases each). CDR1 is SGHTA and CDR2 is FQGNSA in the germline V gene. The length of the CDR3 is 16 residues. The CDR3 coding sequence is TGTGCCAGCAGCCTGGGAGTCGGGGCGTTGGCAGATACGAAGTATTTT. Its protein is CASSLGVGALADTKYF.

The chain combines TRBV7-9 with TRBJ1-2, with D unclear. Trimming cost V 5 bases and J 5 bases, with 12 bases left between them. The CDR3 is made up of 13 amino acids. Germline lookup yields CDR1 SEHNR and CDR2 FQNEAQ (reference sequence). CDR3 in DNA: TGTGCCAGCAGCCTACCGATAGGGTATGGCTACACCTTC. Residues: CASSLPIGYGYTF.

This clonotype has a handful of counts. The V gene is TRBV20-1, the J gene TRBJ2-1, with 13 bases aligning to TRBD2. J gave up 9 bases and V 3 bases, and 11 bases lay outside the gene matches. This CDR3 comprises 16 residues. Germline V CDR1 and CDR2: DFQATT, SNEGSKA (reference sequence). The CDR3 loop is CSARRGRTSGSTEQFF. The CDR3 DNA reads TGCAGTGCTAGGAGGGGGCGGACTAGCGGGAGTACTGAGCAGTTCTTC.

A few counts support this clonotype. The chain recombines TRBV28 with TRBJ2-5, with 8 bases identical to TRBD1. Germline V gene sequence: CDR1 MDHEN, CDR2 SYDVKM. Trimming at V came to 10 bases and at J to 1 base, leaving 8 bases not matched to a gene. This CDR3 has 14 amino acids. This chain's CDR3 is CAMSRDRRQETQYF. CDR3 nucleotide sequence: TGTGCCATGTCCCGGGACAGGCGCCAAGAGACCCAGTACTTC.